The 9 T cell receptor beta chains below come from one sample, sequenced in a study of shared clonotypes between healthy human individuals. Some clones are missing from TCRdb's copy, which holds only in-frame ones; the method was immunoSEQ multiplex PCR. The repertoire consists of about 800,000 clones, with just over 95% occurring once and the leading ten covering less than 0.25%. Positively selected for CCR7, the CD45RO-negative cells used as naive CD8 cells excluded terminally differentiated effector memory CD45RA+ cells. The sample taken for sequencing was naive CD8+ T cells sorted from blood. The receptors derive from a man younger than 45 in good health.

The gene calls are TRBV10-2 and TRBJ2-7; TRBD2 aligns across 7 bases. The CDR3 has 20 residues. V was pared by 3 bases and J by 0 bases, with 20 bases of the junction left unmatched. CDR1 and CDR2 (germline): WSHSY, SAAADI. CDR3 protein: CASSEGGSGPHRFISYEQYF. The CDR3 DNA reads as TGCGCCAGCAGTGAAGGTGGTAGCGGGCCTCATCGATTCATCTCCTACGAGCAGTACTTC.

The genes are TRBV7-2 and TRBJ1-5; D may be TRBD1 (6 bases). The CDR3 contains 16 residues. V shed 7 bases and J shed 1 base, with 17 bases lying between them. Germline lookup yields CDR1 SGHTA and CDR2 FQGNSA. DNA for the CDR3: TGTGCCAGCACCCAGGAAGGACAGCAAAGCAATCAGCCCCAGCATTTT. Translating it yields CASTQEGQQSNQPQHF.

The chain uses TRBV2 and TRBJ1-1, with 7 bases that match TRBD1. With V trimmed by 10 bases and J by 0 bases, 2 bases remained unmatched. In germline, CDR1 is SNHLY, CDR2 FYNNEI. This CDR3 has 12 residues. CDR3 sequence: CAKGQLNTEAFF. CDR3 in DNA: TGTGCCAAGGGACAGCTGAACACTGAAGCTTTCTTT.

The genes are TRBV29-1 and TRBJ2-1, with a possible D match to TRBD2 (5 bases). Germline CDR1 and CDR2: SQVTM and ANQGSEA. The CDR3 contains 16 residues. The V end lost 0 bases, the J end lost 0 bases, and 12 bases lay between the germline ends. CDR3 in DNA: TGCAGCGTTGAAGATCACCCGGGATCCTCCTACAATGAGCAGTTCTTC. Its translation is CSVEDHPGSSYNEQFF.

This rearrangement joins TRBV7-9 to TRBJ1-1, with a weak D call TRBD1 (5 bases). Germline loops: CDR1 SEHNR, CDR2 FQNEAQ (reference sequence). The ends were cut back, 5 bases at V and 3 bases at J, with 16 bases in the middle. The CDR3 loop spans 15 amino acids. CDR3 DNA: TGTGCCAGCAGCAATAAGGGTGGAGGGGACACTGAAGCTTTCTTT. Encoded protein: CASSNKGGGDTEAFF.

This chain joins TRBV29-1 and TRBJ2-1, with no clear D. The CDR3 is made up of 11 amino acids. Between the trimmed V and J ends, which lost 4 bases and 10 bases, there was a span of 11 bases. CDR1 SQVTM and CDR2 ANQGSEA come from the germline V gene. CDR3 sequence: CSVVAAGEQFF. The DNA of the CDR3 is TGCAGCGTTGTTGCGGCTGGGGAGCAGTTCTTC.

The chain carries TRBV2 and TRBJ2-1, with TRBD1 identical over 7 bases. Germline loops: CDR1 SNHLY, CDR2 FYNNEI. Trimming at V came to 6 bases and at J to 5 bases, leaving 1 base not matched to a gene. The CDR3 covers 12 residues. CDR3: CASRGTDNEQFF. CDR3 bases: TGTGCCAGCAGAGGGACAGACAATGAGCAGTTCTTC.

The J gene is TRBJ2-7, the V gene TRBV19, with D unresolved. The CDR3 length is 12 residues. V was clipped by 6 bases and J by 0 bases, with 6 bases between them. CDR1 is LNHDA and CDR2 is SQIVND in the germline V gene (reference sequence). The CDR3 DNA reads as TGTGCCAGTAGGTCCAGCTCCTACGAGCAGTACTTC. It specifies CASRSSSYEQYF.

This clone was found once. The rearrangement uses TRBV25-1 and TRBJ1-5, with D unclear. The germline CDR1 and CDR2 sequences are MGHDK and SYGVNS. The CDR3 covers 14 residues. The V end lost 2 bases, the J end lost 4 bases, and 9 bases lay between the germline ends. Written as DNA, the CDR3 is TGTGCCAGCAGTGAAATGCAGGAGAATCAGCCCCAGCATTTT. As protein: CASSEMQENQPQHF.